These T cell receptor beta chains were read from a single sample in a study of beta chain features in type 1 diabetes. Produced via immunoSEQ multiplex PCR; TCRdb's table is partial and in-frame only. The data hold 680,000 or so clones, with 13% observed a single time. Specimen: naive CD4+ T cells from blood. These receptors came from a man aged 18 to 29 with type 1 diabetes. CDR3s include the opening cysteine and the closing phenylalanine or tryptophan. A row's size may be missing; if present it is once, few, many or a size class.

CASSLVTEAFF,few,TRBV7-2,TRBJ1-1
CSVVLNSGAGELFF,few,TRBV29-1,TRBJ2-2
CASSVGLAPALSSYEQYF,-,TRBV9,TRBJ2-7
CAWNVPRDSYNEQFF,-,TRBV30,TRBJ2-1
CASSQDLTPSGANVLTF,-,TRBV4-1,TRBJ2-6
CSVEESRSYGYTF,few,TRBV29-1,TRBJ1-2
CAWGRVASESDTQYF,few,TRBV30,TRBJ2-3
CASSVRTGGGEKLFF,few,TRBV9,TRBJ1-4
CASSRGTDFTGELFF,-,TRBV4-1,TRBJ2-2
CATMDAEGQKYGYTF,few,TRBV5-4,TRBJ1-2
CAIGREDPNYGYTF,-,TRBV10-3,TRBJ1-2
CASSPDLGGTEAFF,few,TRBV5-1,TRBJ1-1
CSAPPAETQYF,-,TRBV20-1,TRBJ2-5
CASSLGDLLNNEQFF,-,TRBV5-4,TRBJ2-1
CAISVEGYTEAFF,few,TRBV10-3,TRBJ1-1
CASSGVAGGYTDTQYF,few,TRBV2,TRBJ2-3
CATSSLRDTEAFF,few,TRBV15,TRBJ1-1